These 21 T cell receptor beta chains were sequenced from one sample in a study of T cell responses to AZD1222 COVID-19 vaccine. Sequenced by immunoSEQ multiplex PCR; TCRdb stores in-frame clones only, minus some. This sample has around 60,000 clones; 70% to 90% occur once, and the top ten carry 4% to 5%. Here the sequenced sample was peripheral blood, taken on day 0 of AZD1222 vaccination. Receptor source: an adult in good health.

The chain joins TRBV7-9 to TRBJ1-1; 8 nucleotides agree with TRBD1. The V gene's germline CDR1 is SEHNR and CDR2 FQNEAQ (reference sequence). V gave up 4 bases and J gave up 2 bases; unmatched junction bases: 3. The CDR3 runs 14 residues. The CDR3 DNA reads as TGTGCCAGCAGCTGGACAGGGAGAAACACTGAAGCTTTCTTT. This gives the protein CASSWTGRNTEAFF.

This clone was detected only once. The chain joins TRBV9 to TRBJ2-3, with 13 positions matching TRBD2. Looked up from germline, CDR1 is SGDLS and CDR2 is YYNGEE. This CDR3 has 17 residues. The junction had 4 bases not matched to a gene; V was cut back by 0 bases and J by 3 bases. The CDR3 sequence: CASSVGGGLAGTDTQYF. In DNA form, the CDR3 reads TGTGCCAGCAGCGTAGGAGGGGGACTAGCGGGAACAGATACGCAGTATTTT.

This sequence joins TRBV19 and TRBJ1-4; D is unclear. Germline V gene data show CDR1 as LNHDA and CDR2 as SQIVND (reference sequence). With 8 bases removed from V and 7 bases from J, the gap between germline ends came to 17 bases. The CDR3 is 14 amino acids. DNA of the CDR3: TGTGCCAGTCATAGACGCCCTGAGGGTGAAAAACTGTTTTTT. Protein: CASHRRPEGEKLFF.

The CDR3 DNA follows: TGCAGCGTTGCCAGGCCGGGCAATGAGCAGTTCTTC. This translates into CSVARPGNEQFF. The chain has TRBV29-1 and TRBJ2-1; D is unclear. This CDR3 comprises 12 residues. Germline CDR1 and CDR2: SQVTM and ANQGSEA. The V end was cut by 4 bases, the J end by 6 bases, with 10 bases between.

The J gene is TRBJ2-1, the V gene TRBV12-5, with unresolved D. Germline CDR1 LGHNT, CDR2 FRNRAP. V gave up 0 bases and J gave up 8 bases, with 8 bases separating them. This CDR3 region has 13 residues. CDR3 residues: CASGLVWVDEQFF. The CDR3 DNA is TGTGCTAGTGGTTTGGTATGGGTAGATGAGCAGTTCTTC.

This chain links TRBV9 with TRBJ2-5, with unresolved D. This CDR3 spans 14 amino acids. V lost 4 bases and J 3 bases, leaving 13 bases between the germline ends. Germline V gene sequence: CDR1 SGDLS, CDR2 YYNGEE. The CDR3 bases are TGTGCCAGCAGCCCACTGGGGTACGAAGAGACCCAGTACTTC. Translation gives CASSPLGYEETQYF. Full variable domain (rest looked up from reference TRBV9 and TRBJ2-5): DSGVTQTPKHLITATGQRVTLRCSPRSGDLSVYWYQQSLDQGLQFLIQYYNGEERAKGNILERFSAQQFPDLHSELNLSSLELGDSALYFCASSPLGYEETQYFGPGTRLLVL.

This clone rates as medium-sized (0.01 to 0.1%). The V gene is TRBV5-6, the J gene TRBJ1-2; D is unclear. Trimming took off 2 bases at V and 4 bases at J, with 18 bases between the two ends. From germline, CDR1 is SGHDT and CDR2 YYEEEE. The CDR3 runs 16 residues. The CDR3 coding sequence is TGTGCCAGCAGCTTTGGGCAGGCCAGTACCGGCTATGGCTACACCTTC. It is translated as CASSFGQASTGYGYTF.

CDR3 nucleotide sequence: TGTGCCAGCAGCTTAGGCAGGGCGAACACTGAAGCTTTCTTT. It is translated as CASSLGRANTEAFF. The gene calls are TRBV7-3 and TRBJ1-1; tentative D call: TRBD1 (5 bases). In germline, CDR1 is SGHTA, CDR2 FQGTGA. CDR3 size: 14 residues. The germline V and J ends were trimmed by 2 bases and 1 base, with 8 bases remaining between them. The whole variable domain, filled in from reference TRBV7-3 and TRBJ1-1, reads GAGVSQTPSNKVTEKGKYVELRCDPISGHTALYWYRQSLGQGPEFLIYFQGTGAADDSGLPNDRFFAVRPEGSVSTLKIQRTERGDSAVYLCASSLGRANTEAFFGQGTRLTVV.

The chain employs TRBV19 and TRBJ2-3; D is perhaps TRBD2 (6 bases). The CDR3 is 15 amino acids. V was shortened by 5 bases and J by 5 bases, with 17 bases between the two germline ends. Germline V gene lookup returns CDR1 LNHDA and CDR2 SQIVND (reference sequence). For the CDR3, the DNA is TGTGCCAGTAGTCGGGGGACCCCGGGGAAAGATACGCAGTATTTT. Amino acids: CASSRGTPGKDTQYF.

About this clone itself: Other DNA sequences from this sample encode an identical CDR3 as well. The gene calls are TRBV6-1 and TRBJ2-7, with D possibly being TRBD1 (5 bases). Trimming took off 2 bases at V and 2 bases at J, with 7 bases between the two ends. Germline loops: CDR1 MNHNS, CDR2 SASEGT. This CDR3 is 13 amino acids long. The CDR3 DNA reads as TGTGCCAGCAGTGAAAGGGGCCCCTACGAGCAGTACTTC. This encodes CASSERGPYEQYF.

V and J are TRBV4-2 and TRBJ1-1, with D unresolved. V dropped 0 bases and J dropped 2 bases, with 13 bases sitting between them. This CDR3 has 16 amino acids. Germline CDR1 is LGHNA and CDR2 is YNFKEQ. The CDR3: CASSQDYEGTNTEAFF. The CDR3 DNA reads TGTGCCAGCAGCCAAGATTATGAGGGAACCAACACTGAAGCTTTCTTT.

This chain links TRBV18 with TRBJ2-1; D might be TRBD2 (6 bases). Trimming shortened V by 1 base and J by 7 bases, and 17 bases separated the two germline ends. Germline V gene sequence: CDR1 KGHSH, CDR2 LQKENI. The CDR3 spans 16 residues. The CDR3 region is CASSPRLDGPENEQFF. In nucleotides, the CDR3 is TGTGCCAGCTCACCACGACTAGACGGACCGGAGAATGAGCAGTTCTTC.

The chain has TRBV5-1 and TRBJ2-3; D remains unclear. The V end lost 8 bases, the J end lost 0 bases, and 10 bases lay between the germline ends. The CDR3 loop spans 13 amino acids. Germline assignment: CDR1 SGHRS and CDR2 YFSETQ. The CDR3 DNA is TGCGCCAGTTTTATTGAAAGCACAGATACGCAGTATTTT. Protein sequence: CASFIESTDTQYF. Combining the CDR3 with reference TRBV5-1 and TRBJ2-3 gives the whole variable domain KAGVTQTPRYLIKTRGQQVTLSCSPISGHRSVSWYQQTPGQGLQFLFEYFSETQRNKGNFPGRFSGRQFSNSRSEMNVSTLELGDSALYLCASFIESTDTQYFGPGTRLTVL.

The sample holds one count of this clone. The V gene is TRBV15, the J gene TRBJ1-6; D might be TRBD1 (6 bases). Trimming shortened V by 4 bases and J by 8 bases, and 6 bases separated the two germline ends. The CDR3 contains 12 residues. Germline assignment: CDR1 LNHNV and CDR2 YYDKDF (reference sequence). The CDR3 sequence is CATSKGDSPLHF. CDR3 DNA: TGTGCCACCAGCAAGGGGGATTCACCCCTCCACTTT.

This chain uses TRBV5-1 with TRBJ1-1, with 10 bases fitting TRBD1. This CDR3 has 15 residues. Per the germline V gene, CDR1 is SGHRS and CDR2 is YFSETQ. Trimming cost V 1 base and J 3 bases; bases outside gene matches: 3. Written as DNA, the CDR3 is TGCGCCAGCAGCTTGAACGGACAGGGGGACACTGAAGCTTTCTTT. It yields the protein CASSLNGQGDTEAFF.

This chain joins TRBV11-2 and TRBJ1-1, with 7 bases aligning to TRBD1. J was trimmed by 0 bases and V by 5 bases; bases with no gene match: 12. This CDR3 has 17 residues. Germline V gene lookup returns CDR1 SGHAT and CDR2 FQNNGV. The CDR3 DNA reads TGTGCCAGCAGCCATTCCCCTAACAGGGGCCTGAACACTGAAGCTTTCTTT. Its protein is CASSHSPNRGLNTEAFF.

The chain couples TRBV7-8 to TRBJ1-1; TRBD1 is a possible D gene (6 bases). CDR1 is SGHVS, CDR2 FQNEAQ, per germline. The V end lost 1 base, the J end lost 5 bases, and 11 bases lay between the germline ends. The CDR3 loop spans 14 amino acids. CDR3 sequence: CASSLVQGRTEAFF. The CDR3 nucleotides read TGTGCCAGCAGCTTAGTCCAGGGGCGTACTGAAGCTTTCTTT.

The chain carries TRBV12-3 or TRBV12-4 and TRBJ1-2, with D possibly matching TRBD1 (5 bases). V was shortened by 6 bases and J by 7 bases, with 12 bases between the two germline ends. The CDR3 has 12 amino acids. Here the CDR3 reads CASRYGGTGYTF. The DNA of the CDR3 is TGTGCCAGCAGATATGGGGGGACTGGCTACACCTTC.

The CDR3 region is CASSQEDRATNEKLFF. CDR3 in DNA: TGTGCCAGCTCACAAGAAGACCGTGCAACTAATGAAAAACTGTTTTTT. The chain links TRBV18 to TRBJ1-4, with D hard to call. The CDR3 is made up of 16 amino acids. CDR1 is KGHSH, CDR2 LQKENI, per germline. V lost 4 bases and J 0 bases, leaving 12 bases between the germline ends.

The genes are TRBV7-9 and TRBJ1-4; D unresolved. Germline CDR1 is SEHNR and CDR2 is FQNEAQ (reference sequence). The germline V and J ends were trimmed by 8 bases and 3 bases, with 13 bases remaining between them. This CDR3 has 14 amino acids. CDR3 loop: CASAVRAANEKLFF. DNA for the CDR3: TGTGCCAGCGCCGTAAGGGCGGCTAATGAAAAACTGTTTTTT.

The rearrangement joins TRBV6-5 to TRBJ1-4, with TRBD1 as a possible D gene (5 bases). Germline-derived CDR1 and CDR2 are MNHEY and SVGAGI. The CDR3 totals 15 residues. Trimming shortened V by 8 bases and J by 3 bases, and 16 bases separated the two germline ends. CDR3 residues: CASCRGGGPNEKLFF. The CDR3 region has the DNA TGTGCCAGCTGTCGGGGCGGCGGCCCTAATGAAAAACTGTTTTTT.